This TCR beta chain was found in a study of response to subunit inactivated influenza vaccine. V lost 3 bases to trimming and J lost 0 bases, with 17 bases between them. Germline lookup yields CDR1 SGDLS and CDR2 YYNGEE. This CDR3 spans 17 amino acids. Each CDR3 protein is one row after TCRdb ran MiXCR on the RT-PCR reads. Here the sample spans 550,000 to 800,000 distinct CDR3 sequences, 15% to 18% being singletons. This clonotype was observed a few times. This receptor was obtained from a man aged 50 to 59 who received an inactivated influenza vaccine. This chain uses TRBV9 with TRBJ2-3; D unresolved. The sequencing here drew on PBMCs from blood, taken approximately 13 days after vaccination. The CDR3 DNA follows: TGTGCCAGCAGCGGAGCCGGAGCTGGGATTAGCACAGATACGCAGTATTTT. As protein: CASSGAGAGISTDTQYF.